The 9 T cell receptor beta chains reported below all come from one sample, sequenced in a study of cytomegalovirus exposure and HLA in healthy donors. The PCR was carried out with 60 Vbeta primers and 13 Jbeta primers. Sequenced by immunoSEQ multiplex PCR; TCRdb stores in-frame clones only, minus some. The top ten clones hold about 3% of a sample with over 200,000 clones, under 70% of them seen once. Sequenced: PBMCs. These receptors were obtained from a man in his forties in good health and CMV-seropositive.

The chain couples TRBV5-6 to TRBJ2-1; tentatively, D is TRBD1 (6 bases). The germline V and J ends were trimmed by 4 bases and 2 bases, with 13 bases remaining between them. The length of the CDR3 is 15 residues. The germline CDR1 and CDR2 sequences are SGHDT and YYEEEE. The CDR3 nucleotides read TGTGCCAGCAGCCAACAGGGCCGGGCCTACAATGAGCAGTTCTTC. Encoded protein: CASSQQGRAYNEQFF.

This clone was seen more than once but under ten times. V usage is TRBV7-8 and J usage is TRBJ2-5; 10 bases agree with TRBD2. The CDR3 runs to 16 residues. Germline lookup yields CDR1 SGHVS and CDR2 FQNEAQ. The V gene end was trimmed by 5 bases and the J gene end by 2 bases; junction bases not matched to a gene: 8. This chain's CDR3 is CASSPRPSGGQETQYF. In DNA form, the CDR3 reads TGTGCCAGCAGCCCCAGACCTAGCGGGGGACAAGAGACCCAGTACTTC.

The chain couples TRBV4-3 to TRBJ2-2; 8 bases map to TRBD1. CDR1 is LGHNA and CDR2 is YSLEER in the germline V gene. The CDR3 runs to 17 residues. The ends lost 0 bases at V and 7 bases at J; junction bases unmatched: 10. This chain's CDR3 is CASSQDGAGGGFGELFF. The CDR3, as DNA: TGCGCCAGCAGCCAAGACGGAGCAGGGGGCGGCTTCGGGGAGCTGTTTTTT.

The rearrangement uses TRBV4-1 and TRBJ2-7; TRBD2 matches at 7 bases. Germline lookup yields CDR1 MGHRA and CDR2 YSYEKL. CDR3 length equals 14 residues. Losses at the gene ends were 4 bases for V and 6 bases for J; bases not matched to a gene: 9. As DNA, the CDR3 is TGCGCCAGCAGCCCCTACCTGACTAGCCGCGAGCAGTACTTC. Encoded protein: CASSPYLTSREQYF.

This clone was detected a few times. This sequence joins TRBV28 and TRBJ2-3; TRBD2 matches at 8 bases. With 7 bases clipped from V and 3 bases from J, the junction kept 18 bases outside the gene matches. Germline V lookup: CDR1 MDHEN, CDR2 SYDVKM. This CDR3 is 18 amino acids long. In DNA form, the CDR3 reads TGTGCCAGCAAACTTACGGGGGGGATCCCACACCTAACAGATACGCAGTATTTT. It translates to CASKLTGGIPHLTDTQYF.

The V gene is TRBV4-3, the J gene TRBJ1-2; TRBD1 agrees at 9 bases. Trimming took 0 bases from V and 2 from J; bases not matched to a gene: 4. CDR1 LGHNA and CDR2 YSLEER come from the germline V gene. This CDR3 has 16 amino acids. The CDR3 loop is CASSQEAGTGNYGYTF. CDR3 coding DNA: TGCGCCAGCAGCCAAGAGGCAGGGACAGGGAACTATGGCTACACCTTC.

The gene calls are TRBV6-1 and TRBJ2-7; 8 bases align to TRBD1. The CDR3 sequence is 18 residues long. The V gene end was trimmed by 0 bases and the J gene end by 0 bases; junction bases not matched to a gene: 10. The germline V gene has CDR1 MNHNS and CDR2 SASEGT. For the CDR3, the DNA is TGTGCCAGCAGTGAAGCACGTAAGGGACAGGTTAGCTCCTACGAGCAGTACTTC. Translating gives CASSEARKGQVSSYEQYF.

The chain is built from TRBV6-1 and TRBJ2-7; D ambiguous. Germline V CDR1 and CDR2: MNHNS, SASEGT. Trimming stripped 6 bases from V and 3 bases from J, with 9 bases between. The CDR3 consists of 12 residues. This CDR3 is CASRAFDYEQYF. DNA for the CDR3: TGTGCCAGCAGGGCCTTCGACTACGAGCAGTACTTC.

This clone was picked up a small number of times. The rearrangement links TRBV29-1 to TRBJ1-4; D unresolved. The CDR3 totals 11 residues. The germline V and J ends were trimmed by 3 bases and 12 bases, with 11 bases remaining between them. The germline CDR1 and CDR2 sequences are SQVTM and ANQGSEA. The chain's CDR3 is CSVERSEELFF. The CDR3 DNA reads TGCAGCGTTGAGAGGAGTGAGGAACTGTTTTTT.